This TCR beta chain was observed in a study of shared clonotypes between healthy human individuals. The table came from immunoSEQ multiplex PCR; TCRdb's copy has only in-frame clones and leaves some out. Of 1,400,000 or so clones detected, around 98.5% appear once; the ten largest clones hold over 0.3%. The study, taken as a whole, reports: Clonotype sharing among donors likely depends on sequencing depth.

Germline assignment: CDR1 SGHRS and CDR2 YFSETQ. There are 17 residues in the CDR3. With 4 bases removed from V and 1 base from J, the gap between germline ends came to 20 bases. For this clone: As yet, its antigen is unknown.

The sequence was collected from a man aged 25 to 45 in good health. V gene TRBV5-1 combines with J gene TRBJ1-1; TRBD1 is a possible D gene (6 bases). Sequenced input: naive CD4+ T cells sorted from blood. Documented subset: CD45RA+ positively selected. The CDR3: CASSPRGGPSKNTEAFF. CDR3 bases: TGCGCCAGCAGCCCCCGTGGGGGCCCATCTAAGAACACTGAAGCTTTCTTT.